The sample holds many counts of the clone carrying this TCR beta chain. Preparing the TCRbeta library involved the use of unique molecular identifiers. One entry per CDR3 protein results from TCRdb running MiXCR on the PCR reads. The data show about 610,000 distinct CDR3 sequences, with over 9.5% seen just once and around 4% held by the top ten. J lost 7 bases, V lost 6 bases, and 8 bases had no gene match. The CDR3 covers 12 residues. Germline lookup yields CDR1 SQVTM and CDR2 ANQGSEA. The data derive from a study of T-cell reconstitution after alpha-beta-depleted transplantation in children. Sequencing was performed on PBMCs from the stem cell graft donor, taken from the stem cell graft. The V and J genes are TRBV29-1 and TRBJ2-5; 7 bases fit TRBD1. This TCR was sampled from a human donor who donated a stem cell graft to a child with acute myeloid leukemia. The chain's CDR3 is CSVPIPGGTQYF. CDR3 nucleotides: TGCAGCGTGCCTATTCCAGGGGGGACCCAGTACTTC.